The present T cell receptor (beta chain) was sequenced within a study of beta chain features in type 1 diabetes (dated by TCRdb to 2017 to 2018). Regarding the complete study: Mean age, gender distribution, total cell number and subset yield did not differ between patients and healthy donors. A total of around 110,000,000 sorted cells were examined across all samples, and a strong correlation was observed between cell number per subset and RNA yield. The study compared TCRB repertoires of sorted circulating CD4+ T cell subsets between recently diagnosed type 1 diabetes patients and matched healthy donors. Regulatory and stem cell-like memory subsets were obtained from only 8 patients and about eight healthy donors, while naive and central memory subsets were obtained from all 30 or so donors. Broader findings and caveats from the paper: PCR may preferentially amplify shorter templates, but because patient and control samples were amplified and corrected together, any resulting skew would affect both groups equally. Naive, central memory and regulatory TCRB repertoires appeared to be more similar among patients than among healthy donors. Because cDNA rather than genomic DNA was sequenced, highly expressing activated cells could have been over-represented, although no difference in activation and CD3 levels was found between groups. HLA sub-analyses involved small numbers of individuals, so any influence of HLA type on TCRB rearrangement remained unresolved. In all four CD4+ subsets, TCRB CDR3 length was moderately but significantly shorter in type 1 diabetes patients. Patients with type 1 diabetes made fewer insertions and deleted more nucleotides at VDJ recombination sites, implying thymic rearrangement abnormalities.

Reading from cysteine to phenylalanine, the CDR3 counts 15 amino acids. The CDR3 DNA has 45 bases and is translated from base 1. The germline V gene encodes CDR1 SGDLS and CDR2 YYNGEE. The V end gives up 0 bases and the J end 8 bases, leaving 8 bases in the junction not matched to a gene. All of the isolated RNA was reverse transcribed with the High Capacity cDNA Reverse Transcription Kit, so expressed TCRB transcripts were sequenced. Deep immunoSEQ sequencing was performed on naive, central memory and regulatory T cell samples, with an average of roughly 3.3 million total reads per sample. Sorted cells were lysed in RLT buffer and RNA was extracted with DNase-treated RNeasy Micro or Mini kits, depending on cell number. Each cell subset was processed separately to prevent cross-contamination, with patient and healthy donor samples processed together. The immunoSEQ multiplex PCR was used to amplify TCRB sequences from cDNA, yielding 87-bp fragments that span the CDR3 region. The amplicons were sequenced using the Illumina HiSeq platform. The original pipeline was this. Synthetic template baselines were used to correct PCR bias computationally, reads within Hamming distance 2 were collapsed, and singletons that could not be merged were discarded. Reads were aligned against IMGT to assign V, D and J genes, CDR3 length and insertions or deletions at six rearrangement sites. Within each subset, clonotype counts were normalized to sorted cell number, after which true diversity and Gini coefficients were computed with the tcR R package. The overlap coefficient, calculated on TCRB nucleotide sequences, was used to quantify repertoire sharing. As a proxy for the pre-selection repertoire, out-of-frame TCRB sequences from naive cells were analyzed. The immuneACCESS repertoire file appears here via TCRdb, limited to in-frame rearrangements. These files lack a portion of the clones; in checked studies, under half of the deficit traces to unresolved V genes, and the cause of the others is not known. V, J and clone size are those of that table, while D and trimming were read from the DNA. For this sample there are a few hundred thousand clones; 10% to 15% appear just once. The top ten clonotypes cover 0.0095% to 0.013% of the sample.

In its sample, this clone was seen a few times. Its specific antigen is unknown. Base qualities are missing; no much larger clone stands one base away. From each donor, a single peripheral blood sample of about 100 mL on average was drawn into heparinised tubes. A BD FACSAria II was used to sort naive, central memory, regulatory and stem cell-like memory CD4+ T cells with a panel that included CD45RO, CCR7, CD25, CD127, CD95 and CD27. Every sorted population had a purity above 95%. Right away, PBMCs were isolated by Lymphoprep density gradient centrifugation and were stained directly, with no culture step. So that batch effects would be minimized, each experiment stained and sorted samples in pairs, pairing one healthy donor with one patient.

The receptor chain draws on TRBV9 and TRBJ2-1; 7 of the junction bases match TRBD2. What was sequenced was naive CD4+ T cells from blood. In light of the paper, this sample's cell subset or site label describes: true naive CD4+ T cells. The clonotype comes from a woman in her late teens or twenties with type 1 diabetes. The DNA sequence is given as TGTGCCAGCAGCGTAGCCCCGGGGGGTCGCGATGAGCAGTTCTTC. The translation is CASSVAPGGRDEQFF.